This TCR beta chain originates from a study of T cells after yellow fever vaccination. Comments on this clonotype: Its specificity is unknown.

The 5'RACE template-switching step produced TCR cDNA and added a universal primer site and UMIs. Each CDR3 protein is one row after TCRdb ran MiXCR on the 5' RACE reads. The sample carries a few hundred thousand distinct CDR3 sequences, 11% recorded once. Study findings and constraints: Booster sampling recovered most clones from primary vaccination (approximately 97% CD4, over 75% CD8).

CDR1 and CDR2 (germline): MNHNY, SVGAGI (reference sequence). The ends lost 7 bases at V and 5 bases at J; junction bases unmatched: 5. The CDR3 covers 13 residues. The material sequenced was PBMCs, taken on the day of the first yellow fever vaccination. The gene calls are TRBV6-6 and TRBJ2-3, with TRBD2 identical over 8 bases. The TCR originated in a man aged 18 to 29 who received the YFV17D yellow fever vaccine. The CDR3 sequence: CASITSGGDTQYF. The CDR3, as DNA: TGTGCCAGCATCACTAGCGGCGGAGATACGCAGTATTTT.